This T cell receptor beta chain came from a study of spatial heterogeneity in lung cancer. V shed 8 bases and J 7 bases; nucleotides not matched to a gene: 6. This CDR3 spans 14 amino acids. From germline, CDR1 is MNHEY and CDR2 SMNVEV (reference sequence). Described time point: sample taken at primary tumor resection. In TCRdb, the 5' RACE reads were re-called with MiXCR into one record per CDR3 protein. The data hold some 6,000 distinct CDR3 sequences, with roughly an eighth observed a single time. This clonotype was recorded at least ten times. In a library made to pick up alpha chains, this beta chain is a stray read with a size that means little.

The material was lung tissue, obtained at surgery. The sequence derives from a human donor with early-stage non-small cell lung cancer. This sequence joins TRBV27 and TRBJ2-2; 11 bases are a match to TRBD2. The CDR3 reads CASLAGGPVGELFF. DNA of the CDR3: TGTGCCAGCTTAGCGGGAGGGCCGGTCGGGGAGCTGTTTTTT.